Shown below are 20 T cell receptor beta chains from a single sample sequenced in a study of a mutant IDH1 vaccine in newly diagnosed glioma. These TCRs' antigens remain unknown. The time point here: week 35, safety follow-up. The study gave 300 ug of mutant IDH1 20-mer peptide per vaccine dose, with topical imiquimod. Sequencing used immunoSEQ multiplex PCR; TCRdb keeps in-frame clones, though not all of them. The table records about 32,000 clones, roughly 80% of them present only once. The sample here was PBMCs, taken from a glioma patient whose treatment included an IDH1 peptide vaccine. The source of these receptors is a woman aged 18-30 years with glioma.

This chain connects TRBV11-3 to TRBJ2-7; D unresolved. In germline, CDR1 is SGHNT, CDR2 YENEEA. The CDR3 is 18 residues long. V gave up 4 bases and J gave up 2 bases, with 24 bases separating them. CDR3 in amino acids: CASSSPGMTYPETYEQYF. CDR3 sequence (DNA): TGTGCCAGCAGCTCGCCGGGCATGACATACCCCGAAACCTACGAGCAGTACTTC.

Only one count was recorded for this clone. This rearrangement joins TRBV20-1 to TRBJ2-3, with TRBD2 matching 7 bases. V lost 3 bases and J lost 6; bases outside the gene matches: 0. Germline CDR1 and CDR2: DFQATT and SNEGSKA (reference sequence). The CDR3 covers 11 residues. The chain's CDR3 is CSASGRDTQYF. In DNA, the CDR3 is TGCAGTGCTAGCGGGAGGGATACGCAGTATTTT.

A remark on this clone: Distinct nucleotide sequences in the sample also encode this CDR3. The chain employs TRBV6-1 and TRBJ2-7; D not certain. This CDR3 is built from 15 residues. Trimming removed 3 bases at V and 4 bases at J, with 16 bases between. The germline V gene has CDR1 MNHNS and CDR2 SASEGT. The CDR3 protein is CASSEFDPSPYEQYF. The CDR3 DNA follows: TGTGCCAGCAGTGAGTTCGACCCCTCCCCATACGAGCAGTACTTC.

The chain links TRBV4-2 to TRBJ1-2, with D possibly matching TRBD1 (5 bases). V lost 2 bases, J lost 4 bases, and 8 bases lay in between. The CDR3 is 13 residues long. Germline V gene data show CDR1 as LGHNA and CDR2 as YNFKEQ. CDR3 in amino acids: CASSQRQSYGYTF. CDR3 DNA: TGTGCCAGCAGCCAACGACAGTCCTATGGCTACACCTTC.

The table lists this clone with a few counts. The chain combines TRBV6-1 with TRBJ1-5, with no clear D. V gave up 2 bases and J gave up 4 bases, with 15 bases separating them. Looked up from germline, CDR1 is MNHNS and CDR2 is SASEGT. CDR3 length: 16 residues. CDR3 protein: CASSEMVRRENQPQHF. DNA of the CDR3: TGTGCCAGCAGTGAAATGGTTCGGAGGGAGAATCAGCCCCAGCATTTT.

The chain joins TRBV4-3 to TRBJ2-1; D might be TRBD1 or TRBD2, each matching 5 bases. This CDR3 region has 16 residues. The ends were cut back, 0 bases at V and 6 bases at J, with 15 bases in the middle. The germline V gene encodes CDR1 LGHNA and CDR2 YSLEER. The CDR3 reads CASSQDFSGTINEQFF. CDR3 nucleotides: TGCGCCAGCAGCCAAGATTTTTCAGGGACCATCAATGAGCAGTTCTTC.

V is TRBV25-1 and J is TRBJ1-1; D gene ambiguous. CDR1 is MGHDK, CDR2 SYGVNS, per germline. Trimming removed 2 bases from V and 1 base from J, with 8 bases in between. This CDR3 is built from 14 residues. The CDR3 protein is CASSETDGNTEAFF. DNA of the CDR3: TGTGCCAGCAGTGAAACCGACGGGAACACTGAAGCTTTCTTT.

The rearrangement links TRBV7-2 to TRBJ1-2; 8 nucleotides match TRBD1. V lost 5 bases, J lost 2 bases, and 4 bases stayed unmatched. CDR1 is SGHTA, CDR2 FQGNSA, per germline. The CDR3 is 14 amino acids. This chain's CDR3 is CASSRQGPNYGYTF. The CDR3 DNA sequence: TGTGCCAGCAGCCGACAGGGGCCCAACTATGGCTACACCTTC.

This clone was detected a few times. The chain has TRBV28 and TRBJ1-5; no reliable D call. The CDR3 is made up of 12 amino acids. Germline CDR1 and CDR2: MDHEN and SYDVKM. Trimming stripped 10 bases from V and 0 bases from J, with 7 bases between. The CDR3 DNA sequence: TGTGCCACAAAGTATAGCAATCAGCCCCAGCATTTT. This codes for CATKYSNQPQHF.

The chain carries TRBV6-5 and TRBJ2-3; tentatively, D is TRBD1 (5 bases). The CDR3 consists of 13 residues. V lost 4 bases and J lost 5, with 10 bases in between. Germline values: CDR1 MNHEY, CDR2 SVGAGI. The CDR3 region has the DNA TGTGCCAGCAGTTTAACAGGACAAGATACGCAGTATTTT. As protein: CASSLTGQDTQYF.

CDR3 nucleotides: TGTGCCAGCAGTCCAGGCGGGATTGGCTATGGCTACACCTTC. Translating it yields CASSPGGIGYGYTF. The rearrangement uses TRBV11-3 and TRBJ1-2; D gene ambiguous. CDR1 SGHNT and CDR2 YENEEA come from the germline V gene. V lost 6 bases and J 4 bases, leaving 15 bases between the germline ends. There are 14 residues in the CDR3.

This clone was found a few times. CDR3 residues: CASSATMNTEAFF. CDR3 DNA sequence: TGTGCCAGTAGTGCAACAATGAACACTGAAGCTTTCTTT. The chain has TRBV19 and TRBJ1-1; D ambiguous. CDR3 length: 13 amino acids. CDR1 and CDR2 from the germline V gene are LNHDA and SQIVND (reference sequence). V was shortened by 5 bases and J by 0 bases, with 7 bases between the two germline ends.

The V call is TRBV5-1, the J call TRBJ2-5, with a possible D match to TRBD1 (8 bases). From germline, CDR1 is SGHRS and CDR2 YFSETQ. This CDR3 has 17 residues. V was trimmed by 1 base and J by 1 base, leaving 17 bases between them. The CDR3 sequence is CASSLTGGVEFQETQYF. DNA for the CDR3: TGCGCCAGCAGCTTGACAGGGGGGGTAGAGTTCCAAGAGACCCAGTACTTC.

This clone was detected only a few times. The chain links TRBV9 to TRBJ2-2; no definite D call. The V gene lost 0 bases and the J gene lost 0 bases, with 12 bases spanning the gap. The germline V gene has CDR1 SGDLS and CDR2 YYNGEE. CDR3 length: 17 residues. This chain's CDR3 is CASSVAAAASNTGELFF. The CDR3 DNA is TGTGCCAGCAGCGTAGCTGCGGCAGCGTCGAACACCGGGGAGCTGTTTTTT.

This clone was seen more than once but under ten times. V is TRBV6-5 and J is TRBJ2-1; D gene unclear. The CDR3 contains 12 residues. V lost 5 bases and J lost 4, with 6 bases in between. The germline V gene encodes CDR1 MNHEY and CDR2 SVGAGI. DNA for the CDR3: TGTGCCAGCAGTCGTGGGTACAATGAGCAGTTCTTC. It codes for CASSRGYNEQFF.

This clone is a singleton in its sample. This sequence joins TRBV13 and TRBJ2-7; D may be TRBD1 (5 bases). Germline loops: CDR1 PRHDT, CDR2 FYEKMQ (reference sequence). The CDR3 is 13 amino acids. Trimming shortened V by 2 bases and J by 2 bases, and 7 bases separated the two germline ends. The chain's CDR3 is CASSLQGTYEQYF. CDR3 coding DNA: TGTGCCAGCAGCTTACAGGGAACCTACGAGCAGTACTTC.

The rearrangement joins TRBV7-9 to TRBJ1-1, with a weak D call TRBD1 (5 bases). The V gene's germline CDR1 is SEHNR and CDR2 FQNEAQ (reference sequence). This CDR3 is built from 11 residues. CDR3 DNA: TGTGCAGGGTCGGGGGACGCTGAAGCTTTCTTT. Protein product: CAGSGDAEAFF.

In DNA, the CDR3 is TGTGCCAGCAGTGAAACAGGGCCGCTGAGCTACACCTTC. Protein sequence: CASSETGPLSYTF. The chain couples TRBV25-1 to TRBJ1-2, with D tentatively TRBD1 (6 bases). Germline CDR1 reads MGHDK; CDR2 reads SYGVNS. The V gene lost 2 bases and the J gene lost 9 bases, with 13 bases spanning the gap. The CDR3 has 13 residues.

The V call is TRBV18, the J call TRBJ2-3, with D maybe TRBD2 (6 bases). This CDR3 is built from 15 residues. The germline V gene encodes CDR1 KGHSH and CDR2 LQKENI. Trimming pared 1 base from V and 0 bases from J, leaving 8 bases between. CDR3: CASSPRGESTDTQYF. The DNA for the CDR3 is TGTGCCAGCTCACCACGGGGGGAGAGCACAGATACGCAGTATTTT.

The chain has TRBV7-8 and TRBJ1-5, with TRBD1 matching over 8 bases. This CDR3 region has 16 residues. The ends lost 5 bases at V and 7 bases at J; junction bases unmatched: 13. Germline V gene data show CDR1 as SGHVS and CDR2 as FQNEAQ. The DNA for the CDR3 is TGTGCCAGCAGCGTAACCGGACAGGGTATTTCACAGCCCCAGCATTTT. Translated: CASSVTGQGISQPQHF.